One sample yielded the 20 T cell receptor beta chains listed below, sequenced in a study of CD8 T cells in ankylosing spondylitis. Study-level points and caveats: Seemingly distinctive of ankylosing spondylitis blood was a TCR beta motif formed by eight highly homologous variants.

Antigens of these TCRs are unknown. A single record per CDR3 protein comes from TCRdb applying MiXCR to the 5' RACE reads. The repertoire holds more than 250,000 distinct CDR3 sequences, with around 7.6% as singletons. The specimen sequenced was blood, either unsorted or a sorted T cell fraction (not recorded which). These receptors came from a male donor with ankylosing spondylitis.

The chain employs TRBV12-3 or TRBV12-4 and TRBJ2-3, with no clear D. The V end lost 4 bases, the J end lost 6 bases, and 11 bases lay between the germline ends. The CDR3 is made up of 13 amino acids. CDR3 protein: CASSSDPHDTQYF. The CDR3 nucleotides read TGTGCCAGCAGTTCCGACCCTCACGATACGCAGTATTTT.

This clonotype was counted only a few times. The rearrangement joins TRBV15 to TRBJ2-5; D possibly corresponds to TRBD2 (6 bases). V lost 0 bases and J 7 bases, leaving 15 bases between the germline ends. The CDR3 totals 15 residues. Per the germline V gene, CDR1 is LNHNV and CDR2 is YYDKDF (reference sequence). Here the CDR3 reads CATSRDGGLQRTQYF. The CDR3 DNA is TGTGCCACCAGCAGAGACGGGGGACTTCAGCGGACCCAGTACTTC. Based on the CDR3 plus reference TRBV15 and TRBJ2-5, the full variable domain is DAMVIQNPRYQVTQFGKPVTLSCSQTLNHNVMYWYQQKSSQAPKLLFHYYDKDFNNEADTPDNFQSRRPNTSFCFLDIRSPGLGDTAMYLCATSRDGGLQRTQYFGPGTRLLVL.

This clonotype was observed a few times. V usage is TRBV6-5 and J usage is TRBJ2-7; unclear D gene. With 0 bases removed from V and 3 bases from J, the gap between germline ends came to 9 bases. Germline CDR1 is MNHEY and CDR2 is SVGAGI. This CDR3 spans 14 amino acids. The CDR3 protein is CASSYSLGRYEQYF. The CDR3 nucleotides are TGTGCCAGCAGTTACTCTTTAGGGCGCTACGAGCAGTACTTC.

This clonotype appeared once. The rearrangement uses TRBV12-5 and TRBJ2-3; a weak D match, TRBD1 (6 bases). V was clipped by 7 bases and J by 8 bases, with 16 bases between them. Germline-derived CDR1 and CDR2 are LGHNT and FRNRAP. The CDR3 loop spans 13 amino acids. The CDR3 DNA follows: TGTGCTAGTGCGGCAGGGGCAATTCGTACGCAGTATTTT. Its translation is CASAAGAIRTQYF.

This clonotype was picked up many times. An end of the junction does not agree with germline; a read error may underlie this. The rearrangement uses TRBV25-1 and TRBJ2-7; possibly TRBD2 for D (5 bases). The CDR3 extends over 12 amino acids. Germline V gene lookup returns CDR1 MGHDK and CDR2 SYGVNS. CDR3 sequence: CASGEGTHEQYF. In DNA form, the CDR3 reads TGTGCCAGCGGTGAGGGTACCCACGAGCAGTACTTC.

This clonotype came up many times. This chain joins TRBV3-1 and TRBJ2-3; the D gene is possibly TRBD2 (5 bases). Germline CDR1 and CDR2: LGHDT and YNNKEL (reference sequence). Trimming removed 4 bases at V and 14 bases at J, with 13 bases between. CDR3 length equals 11 residues. In DNA form, the CDR3 reads TGTGCCAGCAGCCGAGAGCGGACCCGGTATTTT. Translated: CASSRERTRYF.

The chain carries TRBV29-1 and TRBJ2-1, with D possibly being TRBD2 (6 bases). This CDR3 is 15 amino acids long. Germline values: CDR1 SQVTM, CDR2 ANQGSEA. Trimming removed 4 bases at V and 0 bases at J, with 13 bases between. The CDR3 protein is CSVVSGLSSYNEQFF. The DNA for the CDR3 is TGCAGCGTTGTATCGGGACTCTCCTCCTACAATGAGCAGTTCTTC.

This clonotype was seen a handful of times. The rearrangement joins TRBV6-1 to TRBJ2-7; D is unresolved. This CDR3 comprises 14 residues. The germline V and J ends were trimmed by 5 bases and 2 bases, with 13 bases remaining between them. From germline, CDR1 is MNHNS and CDR2 SASEGT. In DNA, the CDR3 is TGTGCCAGCAGTACCCAACGTAGGGCCTACGAGCAGTACTTC. Its protein product is CASSTQRRAYEQYF.

The chain combines TRBV29-1 with TRBJ1-1; D is undetermined. The V end lost 4 bases, the J end lost 1 base, and 10 bases lay between the germline ends. Germline V gives CDR1 SQVTM, CDR2 ANQGSEA. The CDR3 has 13 residues. The CDR3 protein is CSVGQAQNTEAFF. CDR3 DNA: TGCAGCGTTGGCCAGGCCCAGAACACTGAAGCTTTCTTT.

The CDR3 DNA follows: TGTGCCAGCAGTGGACCGGGACAGGGGGATACTTACGAGCAGTACTTC. It codes for CASSGPGQGDTYEQYF. The V and J genes are TRBV27 and TRBJ2-7; TRBD1 matches 11 bases. The V and J ends lost 5 bases and 4 bases, in that order; junction bases with no gene match: 10. CDR1 MNHEY and CDR2 SMNVEV come from the germline V gene (reference sequence). This CDR3 is 16 amino acids long.

In its sample, this clonotype was seen many times. This rearrangement joins TRBV12-3 or TRBV12-4 to TRBJ2-1, with a tentative D call TRBD2 (6 bases). Trimming shortened V by 5 bases and J by 11 bases, and 19 bases separated the two germline ends. CDR3 length: 14 residues. The CDR3 loop is CASSRNAAAGKQFF. The CDR3, as DNA: TGTGCCAGCAGTCGAAACGCCGCCGCGGGGAAGCAGTTCTTC.

V usage is TRBV28 and J usage is TRBJ2-3, with 11 positions matching TRBD2. The CDR3 has 15 amino acids. Germline assignment: CDR1 MDHEN and CDR2 SYDVKM. With 5 bases clipped from V and 3 bases from J, the junction kept 4 bases outside the gene matches. In DNA, the CDR3 is TGTGCCAGCAGTCTCCCTAGCGGGAGGACAGATACGCAGTATTTT. Its translation: CASSLPSGRTDTQYF.

This clonotype was found many times. V gene TRBV7-9 combines with J gene TRBJ2-1; the match to TRBD1 covers 9 bases. After removal of 5 bases from V and 6 bases from J, the junction contained 11 bases not matched to a gene. The CDR3 is 16 amino acids. The germline V gene encodes CDR1 SEHNR and CDR2 FQNEAQ (reference sequence). Here the CDR3 reads CASSLIRDRDSNEQFF. In nucleotides, the CDR3 is TGTGCCAGCAGCCTCATTCGGGACAGGGACAGCAATGAGCAGTTCTTC.

This clonotype was detected ten times or more. The rearrangement uses TRBV29-1 and TRBJ2-3; D remains ambiguous. V was clipped by 3 bases and J by 2 bases, with 6 bases between them. The CDR3 length is 12 residues. Germline CDR1 is SQVTM and CDR2 is ANQGSEA. The CDR3 is CSVETPTDTQYF. CDR3 in DNA: TGCAGCGTTGAGACCCCCACAGATACGCAGTATTTT.

This clonotype was picked up a small number of times. The rearrangement uses TRBV7-9 and TRBJ2-2; 14 nucleotides match TRBD2. This CDR3 is built from 16 residues. V was clipped by 4 bases and J by 5 bases; unmatched bases: 3. CDR1 is SEHNR and CDR2 is FQNEAQ in the germline V gene (reference sequence). CDR3 residues: CASSSWTSGRTGELFF. CDR3 DNA sequence: TGTGCCAGCAGCTCCTGGACTAGCGGGAGGACCGGGGAGCTGTTTTTT. Full variable domain (outside the CDR3, taken from reference TRBV7-9 and TRBJ2-2): DTGVSQNPRHKITKRGQNVTFRCDPISEHNRLYWYRQTLGQGPEFLTYFQNEAQLEKSRLLSDRFSAERPKGSFSTLEIQRTEQGDSAMYLCASSSWTSGRTGELFFGEGSRLTVL.

This chain joins TRBV6-2 or TRBV6-3 and TRBJ1-1; possible D gene TRBD1, 5 bases. There are 12 residues in the CDR3. V dropped 6 bases and J dropped 4 bases, with 9 bases sitting between them. Germline CDR1 MNHEY, CDR2 SVGEGT. For the CDR3, the DNA is TGTGCCAGCAGAGAGGGGACCACTGAAGCTTTCTTT. Translation gives CASREGTTEAFF.

This clonotype was seen repeatedly, ten times or more. This chain joins TRBV5-1 and TRBJ1-3; the D is unclear. Germline V gene data show CDR1 as SGHRS and CDR2 as YFSETQ. The V gene lost 4 bases and the J gene lost 0 bases, with 11 bases spanning the gap. This CDR3 contains 15 residues. The CDR3 DNA follows: TGCGCCAGCAGCCCGTGGCAGCACTCTGGAAACACCATATATTTT. Translating gives CASSPWQHSGNTIYF. Using reference TRBV5-1 and TRBJ1-3 for the parts outside the CDR3, the full variable domain is KAGVTQTPRYLIKTRGQQVTLSCSPISGHRSVSWYQQTPGQGLQFLFEYFSETQRNKGNFPGRFSGRQFSNSRSEMNVSTLELGDSALYLCASSPWQHSGNTIYFGEGSWLTVV.

This sequence joins TRBV11-3 and TRBJ2-5; D gene ambiguous. Germline V gives CDR1 SGHNT, CDR2 YENEEA. This CDR3 is 14 amino acids long. The V and J ends lost 1 base and 2 bases respectively, with 8 bases between them. Written as DNA, the CDR3 is TGTGCCAGCAGCTTAGGACGAGCTCAAGAGACCCAGTACTTC. Amino acid sequence: CASSLGRAQETQYF.

This clonotype has just a few counts. The chain is built from TRBV7-9 and TRBJ2-1; D unresolved. This CDR3 spans 15 amino acids. Between the trimmed V and J ends, which lost 5 bases and 6 bases, there was a span of 17 bases. Germline CDR1 is SEHNR and CDR2 is FQNEAQ (reference sequence). CDR3 residues: CASSPRSSPLNEQFF. In DNA, the CDR3 is TGTGCCAGCAGCCCCCGGAGCTCCCCCCTCAATGAGCAGTTCTTC. The variable domain in full, completed from reference TRBV7-9 and TRBJ2-1, reads DTGVSQNPRHKITKRGQNVTFRCDPISEHNRLYWYRQTLGQGPEFLTYFQNEAQLEKSRLLSDRFSAERPKGSFSTLEIQRTEQGDSAMYLCASSPRSSPLNEQFFGPGTRLTVL.

This chain joins TRBV28 and TRBJ2-6; D unclear. Germline CDR1 and CDR2: MDHEN and SYDVKM. V dropped 1 base and J dropped 0 bases, with 13 bases sitting between them. CDR3 length: 18 amino acids. The CDR3 here is CASSLFPPRTSGANVLTF. As DNA, the CDR3 is TGTGCCAGCAGTTTATTCCCCCCCCGGACCTCTGGGGCCAACGTCCTGACTTTC. Combining the CDR3 with reference TRBV28 and TRBJ2-6 gives the whole variable domain DVKVTQSSRYLVKRTGEKVFLECVQDMDHENMFWYRQDPGLGLRLIYFSYDVKMKEKGDIPEGYSVSREKKERFSLILESASTNQTSMYLCASSLFPPRTSGANVLTFGAGSRLTVL.